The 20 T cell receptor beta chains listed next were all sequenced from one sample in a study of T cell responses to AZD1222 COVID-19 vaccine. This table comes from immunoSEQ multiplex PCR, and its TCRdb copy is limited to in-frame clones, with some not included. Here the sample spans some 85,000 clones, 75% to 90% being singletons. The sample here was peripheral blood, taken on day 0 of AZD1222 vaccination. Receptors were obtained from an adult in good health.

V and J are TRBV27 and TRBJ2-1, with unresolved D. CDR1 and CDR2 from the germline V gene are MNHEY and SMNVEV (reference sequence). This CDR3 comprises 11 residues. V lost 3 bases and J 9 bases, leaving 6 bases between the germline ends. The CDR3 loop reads CASSFLSEQFF. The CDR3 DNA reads TGTGCCAGCAGTTTCTTAAGTGAGCAGTTCTTC.

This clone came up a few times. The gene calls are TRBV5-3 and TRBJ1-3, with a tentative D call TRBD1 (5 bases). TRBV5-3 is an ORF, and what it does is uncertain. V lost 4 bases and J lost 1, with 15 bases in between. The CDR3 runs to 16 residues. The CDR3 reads CARSLIHEGSGNTIYF. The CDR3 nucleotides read TGTGCCAGAAGCCTAATCCACGAGGGGTCTGGAAACACCATATATTTT.

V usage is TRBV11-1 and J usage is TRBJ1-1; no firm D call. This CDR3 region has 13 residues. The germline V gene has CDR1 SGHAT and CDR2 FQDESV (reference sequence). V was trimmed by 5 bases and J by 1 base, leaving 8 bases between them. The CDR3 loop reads CASSLDRNTEAFF. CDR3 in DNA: TGTGCCAGCAGCCTAGACCGGAACACTGAAGCTTTCTTT. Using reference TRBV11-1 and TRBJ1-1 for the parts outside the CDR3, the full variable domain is EAEVAQSPRYKITEKSQAVAFWCDPISGHATLYWYRQILGQGPELLVQFQDESVVDDSQLPKDRFSAERLKGVDSTLKIQPAELGDSAMYLCASSLDRNTEAFFGQGTRLTVV.

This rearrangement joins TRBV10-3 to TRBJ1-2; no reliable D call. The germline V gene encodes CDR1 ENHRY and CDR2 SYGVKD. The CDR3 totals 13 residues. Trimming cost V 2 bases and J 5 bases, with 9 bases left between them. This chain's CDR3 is CAISEQAEYGYTF. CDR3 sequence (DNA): TGTGCCATCAGTGAGCAGGCAGAGTATGGCTACACCTTC.

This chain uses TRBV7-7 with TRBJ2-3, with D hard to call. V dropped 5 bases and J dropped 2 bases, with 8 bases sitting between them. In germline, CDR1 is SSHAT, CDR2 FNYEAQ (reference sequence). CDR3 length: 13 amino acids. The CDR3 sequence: CASSLDLTDTQYF. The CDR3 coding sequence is TGTGCCAGCAGCCTCGACCTCACAGATACGCAGTATTTT.

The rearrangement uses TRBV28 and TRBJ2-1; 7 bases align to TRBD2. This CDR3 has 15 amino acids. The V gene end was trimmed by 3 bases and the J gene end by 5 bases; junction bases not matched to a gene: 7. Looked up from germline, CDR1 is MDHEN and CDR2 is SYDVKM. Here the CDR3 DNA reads TGTGCCAGCAGTTTTGTCGGGGGAGGGGACAATGAGCAGTTCTTC. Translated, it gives CASSFVGGGDNEQFF. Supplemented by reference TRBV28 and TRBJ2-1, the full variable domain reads DVKVTQSSRYLVKRTGEKVFLECVQDMDHENMFWYRQDPGLGLRLIYFSYDVKMKEKGDIPEGYSVSREKKERFSLILESASTNQTSMYLCASSFVGGGDNEQFFGPGTRLTVL.

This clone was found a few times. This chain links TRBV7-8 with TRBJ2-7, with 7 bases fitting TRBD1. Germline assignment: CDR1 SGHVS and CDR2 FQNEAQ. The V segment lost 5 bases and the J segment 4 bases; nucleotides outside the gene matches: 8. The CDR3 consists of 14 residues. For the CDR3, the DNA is TGTGCCAGCAGCCGACAGGGAGAAGAGTACGAGCAGTACTTC. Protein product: CASSRQGEEYEQYF.

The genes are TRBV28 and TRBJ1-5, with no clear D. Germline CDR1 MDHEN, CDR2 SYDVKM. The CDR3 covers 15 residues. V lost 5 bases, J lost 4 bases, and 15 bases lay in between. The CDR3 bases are TGTGCCAGCAGTCCCGGGTCAACAGTTAATCAGCCCCAGCATTTT. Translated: CASSPGSTVNQPQHF.

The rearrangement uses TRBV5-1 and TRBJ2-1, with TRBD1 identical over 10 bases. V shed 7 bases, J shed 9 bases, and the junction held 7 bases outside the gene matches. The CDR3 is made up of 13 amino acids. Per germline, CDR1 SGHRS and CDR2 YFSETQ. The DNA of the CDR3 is TGCGCCAGCTCGCGGACAGGGGGAAGTGAGCAGTTCTTC. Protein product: CASSRTGGSEQFF.

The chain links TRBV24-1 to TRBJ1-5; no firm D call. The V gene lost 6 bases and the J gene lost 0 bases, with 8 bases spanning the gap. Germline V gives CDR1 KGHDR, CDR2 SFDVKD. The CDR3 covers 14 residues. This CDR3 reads CATSKRSSNQPQHF. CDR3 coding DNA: TGTGCCACCAGTAAGCGTTCTAGCAATCAGCCCCAGCATTTT.

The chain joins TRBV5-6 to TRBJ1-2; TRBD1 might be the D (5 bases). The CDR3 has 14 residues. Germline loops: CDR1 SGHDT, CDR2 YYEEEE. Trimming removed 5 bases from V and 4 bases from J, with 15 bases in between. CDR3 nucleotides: TGTGCCAGCAGTCCGGGACGCACCTCCTATGGCTACACCTTC. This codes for CASSPGRTSYGYTF.

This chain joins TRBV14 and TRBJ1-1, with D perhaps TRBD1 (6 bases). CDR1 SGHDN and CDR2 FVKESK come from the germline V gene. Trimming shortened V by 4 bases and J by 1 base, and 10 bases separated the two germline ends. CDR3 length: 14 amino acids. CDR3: CASSPRGGNTEAFF. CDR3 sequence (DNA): TGTGCCAGCAGCCCTAGGGGGGGGAACACTGAAGCTTTCTTT.

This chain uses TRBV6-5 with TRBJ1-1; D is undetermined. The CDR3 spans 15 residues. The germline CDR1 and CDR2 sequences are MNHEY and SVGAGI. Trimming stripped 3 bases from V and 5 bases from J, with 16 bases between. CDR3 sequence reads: CASSYWSGYGTEAFF. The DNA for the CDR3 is TGTGCCAGCAGTTATTGGTCGGGTTATGGAACTGAAGCTTTCTTT.

This chain's CDR3 is CASSPGGRGNQPQHF. The CDR3 DNA reads as TGTGCCAGCAGCCCCGGGGGGAGAGGCAATCAGCCCCAGCATTTT. The chain joins TRBV5-6 to TRBJ1-5, with a tentative D call TRBD1 (5 bases). The CDR3 extends over 15 amino acids. Trimming removed 4 bases at V and 2 bases at J, with 13 bases between. The germline V gene encodes CDR1 SGHDT and CDR2 YYEEEE.

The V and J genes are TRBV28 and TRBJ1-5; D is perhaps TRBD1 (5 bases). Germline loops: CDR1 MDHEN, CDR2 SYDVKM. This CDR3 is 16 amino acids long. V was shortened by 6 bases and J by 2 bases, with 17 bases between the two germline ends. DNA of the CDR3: TGTGCCAGCAGCCCACCCGACCGGGACGGCAATCAGCCCCAGCATTTT. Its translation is CASSPPDRDGNQPQHF.

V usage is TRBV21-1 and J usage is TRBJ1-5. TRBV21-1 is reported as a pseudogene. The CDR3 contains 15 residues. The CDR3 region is CASSKEDPSNQPQHF. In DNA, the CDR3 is TGTGCCAGCAGCAAAGAGGACCCTAGCAATCAGCCCCAGCATTTT.

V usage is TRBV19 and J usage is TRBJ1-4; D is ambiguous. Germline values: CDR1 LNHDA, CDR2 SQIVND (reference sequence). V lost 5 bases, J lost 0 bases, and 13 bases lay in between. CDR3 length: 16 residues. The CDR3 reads CASSPGYGATNEKLFF. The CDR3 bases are TGTGCCAGTAGTCCCGGGTATGGTGCAACTAATGAAAAACTGTTTTTT.

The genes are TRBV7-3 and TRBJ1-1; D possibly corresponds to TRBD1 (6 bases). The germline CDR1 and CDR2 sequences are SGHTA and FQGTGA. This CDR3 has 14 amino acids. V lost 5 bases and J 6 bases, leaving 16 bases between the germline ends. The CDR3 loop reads CASSPTGQTAEAFF. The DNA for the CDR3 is TGTGCCAGCAGCCCCACCGGACAGACAGCTGAAGCTTTCTTT.

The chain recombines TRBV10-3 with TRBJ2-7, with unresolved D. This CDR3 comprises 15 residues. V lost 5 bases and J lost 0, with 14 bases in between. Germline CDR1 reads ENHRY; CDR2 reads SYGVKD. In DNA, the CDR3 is TGTGCCATCAGTTCCTCGGGCTCCAGCTCCTACGAGCAGTACTTC. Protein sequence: CAISSSGSSSYEQYF.

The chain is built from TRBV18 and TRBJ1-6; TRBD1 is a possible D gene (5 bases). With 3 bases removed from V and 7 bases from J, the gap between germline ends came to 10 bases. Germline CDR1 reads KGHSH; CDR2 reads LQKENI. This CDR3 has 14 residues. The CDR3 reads CASSPGATNSPLHF. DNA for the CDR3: TGTGCCAGCTCACCCGGGGCCACCAATTCACCCCTCCACTTT. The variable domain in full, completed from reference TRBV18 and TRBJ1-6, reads NAGVMQNPRHLVRRRGQEARLRCSPMKGHSHVYWYRQLPEEGLKFMVYLQKENIIDESGMPKERFSAEFPKEGPSILRIQQVVRGDSAAYFCASSPGATNSPLHFGNGTRLTVT.